Listed below are T cell receptor beta chains from one sample, sequenced in a study of siplizumab effects on memory and regulatory T cells. The method was immunoSEQ multiplex PCR; TCRdb's version includes in-frame clones alone and lacks a portion of them. This sample carries about 69,000 clones, 88% of them seen once, and the ten largest clones take 1.5% to 2%. What was sequenced was Tregs sorted from blood. The receptors were gathered from a human donor in good health. The CDR3 runs from the conserved cysteine through the conserved F or W. The D gene is left open where the match is weak. The size of a clone is reported for some rows only, either as once, few or many, or as a class for expanded clones.

v_call	clone_size	j_call	d_call	cdr3_nt	cdr3_aa
TRBV18	once	TRBJ2-7	NA	TGTGCCAGCTCACGGACCCGGGCGGACGAGCAGTACTTC	CASSRTRADEQYF
TRBV29-1	NA	TRBJ1-5	TRBD1	TGCAGCGTTTGGGACAGGAATCAGCCCCAGCATTTT	CSVWDRNQPQHF
TRBV11-3	NA	TRBJ2-1	NA	TGTGCCAGCAGCCCGCCCGGGGGACCCAGCCAGTTCTTC	CASSPPGGPSQFF
TRBV6-1	NA	TRBJ1-6	NA	TGTGCCAGCAGAGCCGCGACAGTTTCACCCCTCCACTTT	CASRAATVSPLHF
TRBV7-3	NA	TRBJ2-3	NA	TGTGCCAGCAGCTTAAGGCGGGGAGTGGATCATACGCAGTATTTT	CASSLRRGVDHTQYF
TRBV5-4	NA	TRBJ1-1	TRBD1	TGTGCCAGCAGCTTGGTGGGACAGGGCCGGGTTTTCTTT	CASSLVGQGRVFF
TRBV6-5	NA	TRBJ1-1	NA	TGTGCCAGCAGCCCAAACCGGGGGGGCACTGAAGCTTTCTTT	CASSPNRGGTEAFF
TRBV6-1	once	TRBJ1-2	NA	TGTGCCAGCAGTGAATGGCCCTTCCGGGGGGCCCATGGCTACACCTTC	CASSEWPFRGAHGYTF
TRBV29-1	NA	TRBJ1-1	NA	TGCAGCGTTGAGGGAGTAGGTCCCCGCCTGAACACTGAAGCTTTCTTT	CSVEGVGPRLNTEAFF
TRBV7-9	NA	TRBJ2-5	NA	TGTGCCAGCAGCTGGACTGCCCAAGAGACCCAGTACTTC	CASSWTAQETQYF
TRBV7-3	NA	TRBJ2-2	NA	TGTGCCAGCAGTTTGCACCCCGTACAAGTAGAAACGAACACCGGGGAGCTGTTTTTT	CASSLHPVQVETNTGELFF
TRBV14	NA	TRBJ2-2	TRBD1	TGTGCCAGTCCCGGGACAGGGGCTTTCGGGGAGCTGTTTTTT	CASPGTGAFGELFF
TRBV19	NA	TRBJ2-7	NA	TGTGCCAGTAGTATCCAGAGCTCCTACGAGCAGTACTTC	CASSIQSSYEQYF
TRBV19	NA	TRBJ2-5	TRBD2	TGTGCCAGTAGTATAGGGACTAGCGGGAGGTGGTACGAGACCCAGTACTTC	CASSIGTSGRWYETQYF
TRBV11-2	NA	TRBJ1-3	NA	TGTGCCAGCAGTTCCACAAGGGGGGGAAACACCATATATTTT	CASSSTRGGNTIYF
TRBV18	NA	TRBJ2-3	NA	TGTGCCAGCTCACGGACAGATACGCAGTATTTT	CASSRTDTQYF
TRBV5-1	NA	TRBJ2-3	NA	TGCGCCAGCAGCTTTAGCGGAGATACGCAGTATTTT	CASSFSGDTQYF
TRBV7-8	NA	TRBJ2-5	TRBD2	TGTGCCAGCAGCCCTTGGAGACTAGCGGGAGGGGAGACCCAGTACTTC	CASSPWRLAGGETQYF
TRBV30	NA	TRBJ2-3	NA	TGTGCCTGGAGTGTCTTGGGGCCTAGCACAGATACGCAGTATTTT	CAWSVLGPSTDTQYF
TRBV5-1	NA	TRBJ2-1	TRBD1	TGCGCCAGCAGGCGCAGTCCCACCGGGACAGGGATCCACAATGAGCAGTTCTTC	CASRRSPTGTGIHNEQFF
TRBV5-1	NA	TRBJ1-5	TRBD1	TGCGCCATCGAACATCGGACAGGGCCCAATCAGCCCCAGCATTTT	CAIEHRTGPNQPQHF
TRBV28	NA	TRBJ1-2	TRBD1	TGTGCCAGCAGTTTGAAACCGGGACAGGGAAACTATGGCTACACCTTC	CASSLKPGQGNYGYTF
TRBV18	NA	TRBJ2-3	NA	TGTGCCAGCTCACCATATGCCGAGGGAGCAGATACGCAGTATTTT	CASSPYAEGADTQYF
TRBV7-9	NA	TRBJ2-7	TRBD2	TGTGCCAGCAGCCTGACTAGCGGGAGCCTCGAGCAGTACTTC	CASSLTSGSLEQYF
TRBV4-2	NA	TRBJ2-5	TRBD1	TGTGCCAGCAGCCTCCGGGACAGGGGGCTGGAGACCCAGTACTTC	CASSLRDRGLETQYF
TRBV7-9	NA	TRBJ2-1	NA	TGTGCCAGCAGCTACACAGGGCCGGCCGGCAATGAGCAGTTCTTC	CASSYTGPAGNEQFF
TRBV4-3	NA	TRBJ1-5	NA	TGCGCCAGCAGCCAAGATCTGGCAGGGTATCAGCCCCAGCATTTT	CASSQDLAGYQPQHF
TRBV9	NA	TRBJ1-1	NA	TGTGCCAGCAGCGTAAACGCGGGGAACACTGAAGCTTTCTTT	CASSVNAGNTEAFF
TRBV28	NA	TRBJ1-3	TRBD1	TGTGCCAGCAGGCGACAGGGGGCTGGTGGAAACACCATATATTTT	CASRRQGAGGNTIYF
TRBV14	NA	TRBJ2-3	NA	TGTGCCAGCAGCCTAGGGGGATTGGGCACAGATACGCAGTATTTT	CASSLGGLGTDTQYF
TRBV28	NA	TRBJ2-2	NA	TGTGCCACCCAGCCGGGGCTCGGGGAGCTGTTTTTT	CATQPGLGELFF
TRBV7-3	NA	TRBJ2-1	TRBD2	TGTGCCAGCAGCTTAGGACTAGCGGGAGGGCAAAATGAGCAGTTCTTC	CASSLGLAGGQNEQFF
TRBV25-1	NA	TRBJ1-1	NA	TGTGCCAGCACCGACCGGGGGACATCTGAAGCTTTCTTT	CASTDRGTSEAFF
TRBV6-5	NA	TRBJ1-2	NA	TGTGCCAGCAGTTACGACAGTAACTATGGCTACACCTTC	CASSYDSNYGYTF
TRBV6-1	NA	TRBJ1-5	NA	TGTGCCAGCAGTGTTTTGGGACGGAATAATCAGCCCCAGCATTTT	CASSVLGRNNQPQHF
TRBV6-6	NA	TRBJ2-2	NA	TGTGCCAGCAGTTACATTGGGCGGAGGTCCCGGGAGCTGTTTTTT	CASSYIGRRSRELFF